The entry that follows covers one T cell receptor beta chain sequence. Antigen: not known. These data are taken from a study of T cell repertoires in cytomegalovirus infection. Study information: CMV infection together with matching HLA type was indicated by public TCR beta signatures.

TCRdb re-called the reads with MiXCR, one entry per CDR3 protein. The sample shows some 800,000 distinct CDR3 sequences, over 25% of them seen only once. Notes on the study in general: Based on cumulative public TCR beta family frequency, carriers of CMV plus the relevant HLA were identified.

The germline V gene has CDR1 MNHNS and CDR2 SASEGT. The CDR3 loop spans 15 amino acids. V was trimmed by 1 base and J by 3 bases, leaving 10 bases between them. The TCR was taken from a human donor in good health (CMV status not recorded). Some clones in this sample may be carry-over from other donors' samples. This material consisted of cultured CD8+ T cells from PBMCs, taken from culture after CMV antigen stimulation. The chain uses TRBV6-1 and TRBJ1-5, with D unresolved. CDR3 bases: TGTGCCAGCAGTGAAGATGCGGGTATCAATCAGCCCCAGCATTTT. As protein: CASSEDAGINQPQHF.